The 3 T cell receptor beta chains below all came from one sample that was sequenced in a study of blood T cell repertoires in COVID-19. The assay was immunoSEQ multiplex PCR, and TCRdb's table has in-frame clones only and misses some. This sample has under 150,000 clones; 75% to 90% occur once, and the top ten carry under 4.5%. Sequenced sample: PBMCs or T cells enriched from blood (not recorded which). Receptors originate from a man over 45 in a cohort exposed to, infected with or recovered from COVID-19 (not recorded which).

The chain carries TRBV29-1 and TRBJ2-1, with 10 bases identical to TRBD2. The germline gives CDR1 SQVTM, CDR2 ANQGSEA. This CDR3 spans 16 amino acids. Trimming at V came to 3 bases and at J to 7 bases, leaving 12 bases not matched to a gene. Here the CDR3 reads CSVDLLRLAGGNEQFF. DNA for the CDR3: TGCAGCGTTGACCTACTCAGACTAGCGGGCGGTAATGAGCAGTTCTTC.

V usage is TRBV19 and J usage is TRBJ2-1; D is perhaps TRBD2 (5 bases). Trimming shortened V by 3 bases and J by 4 bases, and 10 bases separated the two germline ends. Germline CDR1 is LNHDA and CDR2 is SQIVND (reference sequence). This CDR3 is 14 amino acids long. CDR3 DNA sequence: TGTGCCAGTAGTATGAGTTCGGGGTACAATGAGCAGTTCTTC. It translates to CASSMSSGYNEQFF.

The genes are TRBV6-5 and TRBJ1-2, with D possibly TRBD1 on 5 matching bases. This CDR3 has 13 amino acids. Germline V gene data show CDR1 as MNHEY and CDR2 as SVGAGI. Between the trimmed V and J ends, which lost 4 bases and 4 bases, there was a span of 10 bases. This CDR3 reads CASSSTAFYGYTF. DNA of the CDR3: TGTGCCAGCAGTTCGACAGCCTTCTATGGCTACACCTTC.